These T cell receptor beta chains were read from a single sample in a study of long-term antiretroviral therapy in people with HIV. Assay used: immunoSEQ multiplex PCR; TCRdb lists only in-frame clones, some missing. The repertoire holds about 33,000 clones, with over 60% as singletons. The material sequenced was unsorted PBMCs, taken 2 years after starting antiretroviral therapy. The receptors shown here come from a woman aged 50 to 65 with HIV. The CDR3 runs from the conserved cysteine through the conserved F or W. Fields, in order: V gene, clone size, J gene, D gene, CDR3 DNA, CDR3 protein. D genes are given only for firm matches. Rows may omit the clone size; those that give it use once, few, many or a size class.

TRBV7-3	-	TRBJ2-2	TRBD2	TGTGCCAGCAGCTTGACGGCACTAGCGGGGGACACCGGGGAGCTGTTTTTT	CASSLTALAGDTGELFF
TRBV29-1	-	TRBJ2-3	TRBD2	TGCAGCGTTGTCCTTAGCGGGCGGGGGGGAACAGATACGCAGTATTTT	CSVVLSGRGGTDTQYF
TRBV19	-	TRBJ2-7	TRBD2	TGTGCCAGTAATGGACGGGAGGAATCCTACGAGCAGTACTTC	CASNGREESYEQYF
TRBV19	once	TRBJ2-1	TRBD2	TGTGCCAGTAGTCTCAATCGGGGACTAAACTACAATGAGCAGTTCTTC	CASSLNRGLNYNEQFF
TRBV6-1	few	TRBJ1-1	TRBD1	TGTGCCAGTCTGACAGGGTCGGCGCAGAACACTGAAGCTTTCTTT	CASLTGSAQNTEAFF
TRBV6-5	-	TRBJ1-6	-	TGTGCCACCAGGGGAAACTCCTATAATTCACCCCTCCACTTT	CATRGNSYNSPLHF
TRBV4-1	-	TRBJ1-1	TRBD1	TGCGCCAGCAGGGATTACACCGGGACAGGGAACACTGAAGCTTTCTTT	CASRDYTGTGNTEAFF
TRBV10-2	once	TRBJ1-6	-	TGCGCCAGCAGTGATTGGATCAGGGGCTCACCCCTCCACTTT	CASSDWIRGSPLHF
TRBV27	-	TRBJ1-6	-	TGTGCCAGCAGTTTGGGAGGGGCGAGGTGGAATTCACCCCTCCACTTT	CASSLGGARWNSPLHF
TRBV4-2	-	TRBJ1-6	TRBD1	TGTGCCAGCAGCCAAGAACGGGCAGGGGGCAATAATTCACCCCTCCACTTT	CASSQERAGGNNSPLHF
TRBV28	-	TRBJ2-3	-	TGTGCCAGCAGTTTACCTAGCACAGATACGCAGTATTTT	CASSLPSTDTQYF
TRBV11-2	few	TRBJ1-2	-	TGTGCCAGCAGCAAATCCCTCGACGTCCGACAAGGCTATGGCTACACCTTC	CASSKSLDVRQGYGYTF
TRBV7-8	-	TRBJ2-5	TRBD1	TGTGCCAGCAGCCTCGACAGGGGCCGCCAAGAGACCCAGTACTTC	CASSLDRGRQETQYF
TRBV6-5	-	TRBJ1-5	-	TGTGCCAGCAGTTACTCGGCCACCAATAGCAATCAGCCCCAGCATTTT	CASSYSATNSNQPQHF
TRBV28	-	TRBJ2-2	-	TGTGCCAGCAGCCCGGGTAACACCGGGGAGCTGTTTTTT	CASSPGNTGELFF
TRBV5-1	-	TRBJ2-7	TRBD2	TGCGCCAGCAGCCCGGGACTAGCGGGTGGAGAGCAGTACTTC	CASSPGLAGGEQYF
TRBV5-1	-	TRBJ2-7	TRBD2	TGCGCCAGCAGTCATGGGACTAGAATCGGCTACGAGCAGTACTTC	CASSHGTRIGYEQYF
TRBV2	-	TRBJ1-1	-	TGTGCTATTTGGGGCACTGAAGCTTTCTTT	CAIWGTEAFF
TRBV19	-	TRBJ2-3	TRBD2	TGTGCCAGTAGTATTCAGGCTAGCGGGGGGACAGATACGCAGTATTTT	CASSIQASGGTDTQYF
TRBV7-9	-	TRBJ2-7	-	TGTGCCAGCAGCCCCGGTGGGATCCACGAGCAGTACTTC	CASSPGGIHEQYF
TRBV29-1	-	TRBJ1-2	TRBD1	TGCAGCGTTCCCGTTCGGGACAGGGGAAAGGCGGGCTATGGCTACACCTTC	CSVPVRDRGKAGYGYTF
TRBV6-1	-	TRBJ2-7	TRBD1	TGTGCCAGCAGTGCTTGGACAGGGTATTACGAGCAGTACTTC	CASSAWTGYYEQYF
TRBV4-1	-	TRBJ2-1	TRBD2	TGCGCCAGCAGCCGGGGGACTACGAAAGGGTATGAGCAGTTCTTC	CASSRGTTKGYEQFF
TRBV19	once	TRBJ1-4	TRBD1	TGTGCCAGTCGCCTCCGGGACAGTTCTAATGAAAAACTGTTTTTT	CASRLRDSSNEKLFF
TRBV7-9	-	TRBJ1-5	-	TGTGCCAGCAGCTTAGGGGACTTGCCCCAGCATTTT	CASSLGDLPQHF
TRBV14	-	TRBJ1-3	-	TGTGCCAGCAATCAGGACTGGGGAAACACCATATATTTT	CASNQDWGNTIYF